The clone carrying this T cell receptor beta chain was picked up many times. The antigen is unknown. This entry comes from a study of T-cell memory formation after mild COVID-19. J lost 5 bases, V lost 5 bases, and 5 bases had no gene match. The CDR3 consists of 15 residues. Study-wide results and caveats: Mainly CM and EM harbored the contracting CD4+ clones; mainly EMRA harbored the CD8+ ones.

TCRdb reanalysed the 5' RACE reads using MiXCR and keeps one entry per CDR3 protein. The data contain under 300,000 distinct CDR3 sequences, about 16% of them seen just once; the ten biggest clones take up 22%. Sequencing input: PBMCs or a T cell subset sorted from them (not recorded which). This clonotype was sampled from a man aged 18-30 years who had mild COVID-19 (a few samples of this study predate the infection). Cell type and time point are not known. This chain uses TRBV12-3 or TRBV12-4 with TRBJ1-4, with TRBD1 identical over 10 bases. DNA of the CDR3: TGTGCCAGCAGTAAACGGACAGGGGGAAATGAAAAACTGTTTTTT. It is translated as CASSKRTGGNEKLFF.